This note documents a single T cell receptor beta chain sequence. What it recognizes is unknown. These data belong to a study of T-cell memory formation after mild COVID-19. Background on the study: There were largely donor-specific TCR clusters. Findings and caveats of the study: There were some responding clones in pre-infection memory, which suggested that cross-reactive memory had joined. In second-wave clones peaking day 37, SARS-CoV-2 specificity remained unconfirmed. Shrinking CD4+ clones resided mostly in CM and EM, and CD8+ ones in EMRA.

CDR1 is LNHNV, CDR2 YYDKDF, per germline (reference sequence). The CDR3 is 15 amino acids. V was shortened by 0 bases and J by 2 bases, with 10 bases between the two germline ends. TCRdb reprocessed the 5' RACE reads via MiXCR and lists one record per CDR3 protein. Of 350,000 to 500,000 distinct CDR3 sequences in the sample, around 17% were seen once. This clonotype originated in a man between 18 and 35 years old who had mild COVID-19 (a few samples of this study predate the infection). Cell type and time point are not known. The sequenced sample was PBMCs or a T cell subset sorted from them (not recorded which). The rearrangement links TRBV15 to TRBJ1-1, with D unclear. CDR3 in DNA: TGTGCCACCAGCAGAGATGCTAAGGGAAACACTGAAGCTTTCTTT. This encodes CATSRDAKGNTEAFF.